A selection of T cell receptor beta chains follows, all from one sample in a study of glioma-infiltrating T cells after dendritic cell vaccination. Measured with immunoSEQ multiplex PCR; TCRdb has only the in-frame clones, and not every one. The sample carries about 38,000 clones, about 80% recorded once. The sample consisted of blood, taken before dendritic cell vaccination. Receptors originate from a human donor with glioblastoma. Each CDR3 is given with its conserved first and last residue. The order of the fields is V gene, J gene, D gene, CDR3 protein. The D gene is left open where the match is weak.

TRBV18,TRBJ1-4,TRBD1,CASSPQGASGEKLFF
TRBV4-1,TRBJ2-7,.,CASSQDVLLLSYEQYF
TRBV7-6,TRBJ2-3,.,CASSLASLATDTQYF
TRBV5-8,TRBJ2-5,TRBD2,CASSLGSLAGGETQYF
TRBV30,TRBJ2-3,TRBD1,CAWTITGGTDTQYF
TRBV11-1,TRBJ2-1,.,CASSLRYNSYNEQFF
TRBV4-2,TRBJ1-5,.,CASSQDVLQPQHF
TRBV19,TRBJ1-1,.,CASSIDREVNTEAFF
TRBV27,TRBJ2-3,.,CASSLSPGNTQYF
TRBV27,TRBJ2-7,TRBD1,CASSYGTGWDEQYF
TRBV11-2,TRBJ2-5,TRBD1,CASSLSVGGLETQYF
TRBV11-3,TRBJ1-2,TRBD1,CASSLARQGPGYTF
TRBV5-1,TRBJ1-5,.,CASSLFTYRGSNQPQHF
TRBV28,TRBJ2-7,.,CASSSGAGTVSYEQYF
TRBV7-2,TRBJ2-3,.,CASSQDRRVTDTQYF
TRBV7-9,TRBJ2-2,.,CASSLTSVNTGELFF
TRBV6-5,TRBJ2-1,TRBD2,CASSYSISGGGNEQFF
TRBV9,TRBJ1-5,.,CASSVGGSGQPQHF
TRBV6-5,TRBJ1-2,.,CASRGGPGLDYGYTF
TRBV18,TRBJ2-1,.,CASSPLIGLFEDEQFF
TRBV27,TRBJ2-7,TRBD1,CASSPRTGSSYEQYF
TRBV6-6,TRBJ2-7,TRBD2,CASSYSTERGYEQYF
TRBV6-5,TRBJ1-6,.,CASSDITGTPLHF
TRBV4-1,TRBJ2-7,TRBD2,CASSQGTSGGSSYEQYF
TRBV10-2,TRBJ1-2,.,CASSERTDQLYGYTF
TRBV7-6,TRBJ2-7,TRBD1,CASSEGQSTYYEQYF
TRBV5-6,TRBJ1-2,.,CASSLTGDYYGYTF
TRBV6-5,TRBJ1-1,TRBD1,CASSTIQGRTEAFF